Listed here are 23 T cell receptor beta chains from one sample, sequenced in a study of OX40 agonist ivuxolimab in advanced cancers. Sequencing was performed with immunoSEQ multiplex PCR; in TCRdb, only in-frame clones are kept and a portion is missing. Here the sample spans around 15,000 clones, around 88% being singletons. The material sequenced was CD4+ or CD8+ T cells sorted from blood, taken in a trial of the OX40 agonist ivuxolimab. These receptors were taken from an adult with an advanced solid tumor such as melanoma, head and neck, liver or kidney cancer.

The chain combines TRBV28 with TRBJ2-5; TRBD1 aligns across 7 bases. V dropped 4 bases and J dropped 1; count of bases not matched to a gene: 6. CDR1 and CDR2 (germline): MDHEN, SYDVKM. This CDR3 contains 15 residues. CDR3 sequence reads: CASSSTGTAQETQYF. The CDR3 DNA sequence: TGTGCCAGCAGTTCTACCGGGACAGCCCAAGAGACCCAGTACTTC.

The chain links TRBV2 to TRBJ1-2, with D uncertain. In germline, CDR1 is SNHLY, CDR2 FYNNEI. Between the trimmed V and J ends, which lost 6 bases and 9 bases, there was a span of 11 bases. The CDR3 contains 11 residues. DNA for the CDR3: TGTGCCAGCAGCCCCAATTATAGCTACACCTTC. Translating it yields CASSPNYSYTF.

The chain joins TRBV19 to TRBJ2-2; TRBD2 might be the D (6 bases). The germline CDR1 and CDR2 sequences are LNHDA and SQIVND (reference sequence). V was pared by 4 bases and J by 2 bases, with 11 bases between. The CDR3 runs 15 residues. CDR3 protein: CASSTQAGNTGELFF. In DNA form, the CDR3 reads TGTGCCAGTAGTACCCAAGCGGGCAACACCGGGGAGCTGTTTTTT.

The rearrangement uses TRBV11-3 and TRBJ2-2; no firm D call. The CDR3 loop spans 16 amino acids. Germline V gene sequence: CDR1 SGHNT, CDR2 YENEEA. V lost 0 bases and J lost 4, with 12 bases in between. CDR3 residues: CASSLDSSRLTGELFF. The CDR3 DNA sequence: TGTGCCAGCAGCTTAGACTCGTCGCGGCTCACCGGGGAGCTGTTTTTT.

The CDR3 loop reads CASSFMLGLGHVRDTQYF. CDR3 bases: TGTGCCAGCAGCTTTATGTTGGGCTTAGGACATGTCCGAGATACGCAGTATTTT. The chain combines TRBV7-2 with TRBJ2-3; maybe TRBD1 (5 bases). Germline V gene data show CDR1 as SGHTA and CDR2 as FQGNSA. The CDR3 is made up of 18 amino acids. Trimming cost V 3 bases and J 5 bases, with 24 bases left between them. Drawing the rest from reference TRBV7-2 and TRBJ2-3, the complete variable domain is GAGVSQSPSNKVTEKGKDVELRCDPISGHTALYWYRQSLGQGLEFLIYFQGNSAPDKSGLPSDRFSAERTGGSVSTLTIQRTQQEDSAVYLCASSFMLGLGHVRDTQYFGPGTRLTVL.

The chain recombines TRBV28 with TRBJ2-1; D might be TRBD2 (5 bases). The CDR3 extends over 15 amino acids. The germline V gene has CDR1 MDHEN and CDR2 SYDVKM. With 9 bases removed from V and 0 bases from J, the gap between germline ends came to 15 bases. Here the CDR3 DNA reads TGTGCCAGTCAGTCGGCGGGTACCTCCTACAATGAGCAGTTCTTC. Translation: CASQSAGTSYNEQFF. Full variable domain (remainder filled in from reference TRBV28 and TRBJ2-1): DVKVTQSSRYLVKRTGEKVFLECVQDMDHENMFWYRQDPGLGLRLIYFSYDVKMKEKGDIPEGYSVSREKKERFSLILESASTNQTSMYLCASQSAGTSYNEQFFGPGTRLTVL.

The chain couples TRBV29-1 to TRBJ2-4; D call uncertain. CDR1 SQVTM and CDR2 ANQGSEA come from the germline V gene. This CDR3 comprises 11 residues. V shed 6 bases and J shed 4 bases, with 7 bases lying between them. CDR3 loop: CSVASKNIQYF. In nucleotides, the CDR3 is TGCAGCGTGGCCAGTAAAAACATTCAGTACTTC.

The J gene is TRBJ2-5, the V gene TRBV7-7; 7 bases line up with TRBD1. This CDR3 has 13 residues. Germline V gene sequence: CDR1 SSHAT, CDR2 FNYEAQ (reference sequence). The V segment lost 5 bases and the J segment 3 bases; nucleotides outside the gene matches: 3. CDR3 in amino acids: CASSRDRKETQYF. Written as DNA, the CDR3 is TGTGCCAGCAGCAGGGACAGAAAAGAGACCCAGTACTTC.

The chain carries TRBV5-1 and TRBJ2-1; 8 nucleotides match TRBD2. After removal of 2 bases from V and 3 bases from J, the junction contained 4 bases not matched to a gene. The CDR3 totals 15 residues. CDR1 SGHRS and CDR2 YFSETQ come from the germline V gene. This CDR3 reads CASSFERESYNEQFF. The CDR3, as DNA: TGCGCCAGCAGCTTCGAGCGGGAGAGCTACAATGAGCAGTTCTTC.

This chain connects TRBV2 to TRBJ2-1; D unclear. This CDR3 spans 15 amino acids. In germline, CDR1 is SNHLY, CDR2 FYNNEI. V was shortened by 3 bases and J by 0 bases, with 9 bases between the two germline ends. This chain's CDR3 is CASSERTSSYNEQFF. The DNA for the CDR3 is TGTGCCAGCAGTGAGCGGACCAGCTCCTACAATGAGCAGTTCTTC.

The rearrangement uses TRBV5-8 and TRBJ2-7, with D possibly matching TRBD1 (6 bases). V lost 4 bases and J lost 6, with 14 bases in between. The germline V gene has CDR1 SGHTS and CDR2 YDEGEE. The length of the CDR3 is 13 residues. The CDR3 DNA follows: TGTGCCAGCAGCCCCTATGGGGGCGGCGAGCAGTACTTC. It codes for CASSPYGGGEQYF.

V is TRBV5-4 and J is TRBJ2-5, with TRBD2 matching over 8 bases. CDR1 is SGHNT and CDR2 is YYREEE in the germline V gene (reference sequence). The CDR3 covers 14 residues. With 2 bases clipped from V and 1 base from J, the junction kept 1 base outside the gene matches. CDR3 in DNA: TGTGCCAGCAGCTTAGCGGGAGCCCAAGAGACCCAGTACTTC. It codes for CASSLAGAQETQYF. Complete variable domain (other parts from reference TRBV5-4 and TRBJ2-5): ETGVTQSPTHLIKTRGQQVTLRCSSQSGHNTVSWYQQALGQGPQFIFQYYREEENGRGNFPPRFSGLQFPNYSSELNVNALELDDSALYLCASSLAGAQETQYFGPGTRLLVL.

The table lists this clone with a count of one. The chain has TRBV6-6 and TRBJ1-1; 7 nucleotides match TRBD1. CDR1 is MNHNY, CDR2 SVGAGI, per germline (reference sequence). J gave up 0 bases and V 5 bases, and 9 bases lay outside the gene matches. The CDR3 is 16 amino acids. CDR3 sequence: CASSKLRQGLNTEAFF. CDR3 in DNA: TGTGCCAGCAGTAAACTTAGACAGGGCTTGAACACTGAAGCTTTCTTT.

This sequence joins TRBV6-5 and TRBJ2-1; D may be TRBD1 or TRBD2 (7 bases each). This CDR3 is 15 amino acids long. Trimming removed 10 bases from V and 13 bases from J, with 29 bases in between. Germline V gives CDR1 MNHEY, CDR2 SVGAGI. The CDR3 DNA sequence: TGTGCCACCGTCACAGGGGCGGGAGACCTTGGTCGACAGTTCTTC. This encodes CATVTGAGDLGRQFF.

The J gene is TRBJ2-2, the V gene TRBV11-3, with D tentatively TRBD2 (5 bases). The V gene's germline CDR1 is SGHNT and CDR2 YENEEA. CDR3 size: 13 residues. V lost 5 bases and J lost 4, with 8 bases in between. The CDR3 nucleotides are TGTGCCAGCAGCGCTCGGGGCACCGGGGAGCTGTTTTTT. Protein product: CASSARGTGELFF.

The J gene is TRBJ2-7, the V gene TRBV5-1; D unresolved. V was pared by 9 bases and J by 5 bases, with 18 bases between. This CDR3 comprises 13 residues. CDR1 and CDR2 from the germline V gene are SGHRS and YFSETQ. This CDR3 is CATPPKKGHEQYF. In nucleotides, the CDR3 is TGCGCCACTCCCCCAAAAAAAGGGCACGAGCAGTACTTC.

The rearrangement links TRBV28 to TRBJ2-1, with 10 positions matching TRBD2. CDR1 and CDR2 from the germline V gene are MDHEN and SYDVKM. This CDR3 region has 15 residues. The V and J ends lost 5 bases and 4 bases, in that order; junction bases with no gene match: 5. CDR3 sequence: CASSPVTSGYNEQFF. In DNA form, the CDR3 reads TGTGCCAGCAGTCCAGTGACTAGCGGGTACAATGAGCAGTTCTTC.

This CDR3 is CASSQGRGSGETQYF. As DNA, the CDR3 is TGCGCCAGCAGCCAGGGGCGGGGGTCAGGAGAGACCCAGTACTTC. The chain carries TRBV5-1 and TRBJ2-5; D possibly corresponds to TRBD2 (7 bases). The CDR3 runs to 15 residues. Trimming shortened V by 4 bases and J by 4 bases, and 17 bases separated the two germline ends. Germline V CDR1 and CDR2: SGHRS, YFSETQ.

In this sample, this clone turned up once. This rearrangement joins TRBV28 to TRBJ2-2; no clear D gene. Germline V gene lookup returns CDR1 MDHEN and CDR2 SYDVKM. Trimming shortened V by 10 bases and J by 7 bases, and 19 bases separated the two germline ends. The CDR3 is made up of 14 amino acids. The CDR3 DNA reads TGTGCCACAGAGGCGGATATGAACGGCGGGGAGCTGTTTTTT. The encoded protein is CATEADMNGGELFF.

This chain connects TRBV2 to TRBJ1-2; D unresolved. V gave up 2 bases and J gave up 4 bases, with 8 bases separating them. The germline V gene encodes CDR1 SNHLY and CDR2 FYNNEI. CDR3 size: 13 residues. CDR3 protein: CASSERESYGYTF. The CDR3 DNA is TGTGCCAGCAGTGAACGGGAGTCCTATGGCTACACCTTC.

The gene calls are TRBV27 and TRBJ1-6; D call uncertain. Germline lookup yields CDR1 MNHEY and CDR2 SMNVEV (reference sequence). The V and J ends lost 1 base and 9 bases respectively, with 13 bases between them. This CDR3 has 15 amino acids. CDR3 residues: CASSLLAGPGSPLHF. CDR3 nucleotide sequence: TGTGCCAGCAGTTTATTAGCGGGTCCGGGTTCACCCCTCCACTTT.

V is TRBV5-4 and J is TRBJ2-1; TRBD2 aligns across 9 bases. The germline CDR1 and CDR2 sequences are SGHNT and YYREEE (reference sequence). The length of the CDR3 is 15 residues. V lost 8 bases, J lost 7 bases, and 13 bases stayed unmatched. The CDR3 loop reads CASLSGTSFGNEQFF. The CDR3 region has the DNA TGTGCCAGTTTATCCGGGACTAGCTTTGGGAATGAGCAGTTCTTC.

The V gene is TRBV7-3, the J gene TRBJ2-5, with TRBD2 matching 10 bases. The CDR3 totals 17 residues. V dropped 2 bases and J dropped 5; count of bases not matched to a gene: 11. Germline CDR1 and CDR2: SGHTA and FQGTGA. The CDR3 here is CASSLGRTSGLMETQYF. The CDR3 nucleotides read TGTGCCAGCAGCTTAGGAAGGACTAGCGGCCTAATGGAGACCCAGTACTTC. The variable domain in full, with the rest retrieved from reference TRBV7-3 and TRBJ2-5, is GAGVSQTPSNKVTEKGKYVELRCDPISGHTALYWYRQSLGQGPEFLIYFQGTGAADDSGLPNDRFFAVRPEGSVSTLKIQRTERGDSAVYLCASSLGRTSGLMETQYFGPGTRLLVL.